This T cell receptor beta chain was profiled in a study of blood T cell repertoires in COVID-19. Study summary: The United States, Italy and Spain supplied acute and convalescent COVID-19 samples. PBMCs, B-cell-depleted T cells, or T cells provided the cDNA or gDNA that made up the material.

Seattle participants joined during active infection and were tracked over time. How the authors handled the data: Amplification from reference gene primers served as the basis for estimated nucleated cell counts. Only in-frame clones appear in the TCRdb table, and some are missing; sequencing was by immunoSEQ multiplex PCR. D and trimming were read from the DNA, whereas the V and J calls and clone size are those reported in that table. The data contain some 450,000 clones, approximately 90% of them singletons. With 4 bases removed from V and 5 bases from J, the gap between germline ends came to 9 bases. This CDR3 has 13 amino acids. The germline V gene has CDR1 MNHEY and CDR2 SVGEGT.

This TCR came from a woman in her forties or fifties with COVID-19, enrolled during active disease. The V call is TRBV6-2 or TRBV6-3, the J call TRBJ1-5; no definite D call. Specimen: peripheral blood. CDR3 bases: TGTGCCAGCAGTTTCAACCGAGATCAGCCCCAGCATTTT. Translation gives CASSFNRDQPQHF.